This TCR beta chain was recorded in a study of shared clonotypes between healthy human individuals. This CDR3 comprises 13 residues. V was shortened by 4 bases and J by 4 bases, with 10 bases between the two germline ends. Germline CDR1 reads SEHNR; CDR2 reads FQNEAQ (reference sequence). Clones were read by immunoSEQ multiplex PCR, and TCRdb kept only the in-frame ones, dropping some. This sample has about 1.1 million clones, with roughly 80% found just once. Sequenced sample: memory CD4+ T cells from PBMCs. Subset indicated: CD45RA-negative fraction. This TCR came from a man between 18 and 29 years old in good health. Some clones in this sample may be carry-over from other donors' samples. This rearrangement joins TRBV7-9 to TRBJ2-5; D call uncertain. The CDR3 sequence is CASSYFPSETQYF. The CDR3 nucleotides are TGTGCCAGCAGCTACTTTCCGTCAGAGACCCAGTACTTC.